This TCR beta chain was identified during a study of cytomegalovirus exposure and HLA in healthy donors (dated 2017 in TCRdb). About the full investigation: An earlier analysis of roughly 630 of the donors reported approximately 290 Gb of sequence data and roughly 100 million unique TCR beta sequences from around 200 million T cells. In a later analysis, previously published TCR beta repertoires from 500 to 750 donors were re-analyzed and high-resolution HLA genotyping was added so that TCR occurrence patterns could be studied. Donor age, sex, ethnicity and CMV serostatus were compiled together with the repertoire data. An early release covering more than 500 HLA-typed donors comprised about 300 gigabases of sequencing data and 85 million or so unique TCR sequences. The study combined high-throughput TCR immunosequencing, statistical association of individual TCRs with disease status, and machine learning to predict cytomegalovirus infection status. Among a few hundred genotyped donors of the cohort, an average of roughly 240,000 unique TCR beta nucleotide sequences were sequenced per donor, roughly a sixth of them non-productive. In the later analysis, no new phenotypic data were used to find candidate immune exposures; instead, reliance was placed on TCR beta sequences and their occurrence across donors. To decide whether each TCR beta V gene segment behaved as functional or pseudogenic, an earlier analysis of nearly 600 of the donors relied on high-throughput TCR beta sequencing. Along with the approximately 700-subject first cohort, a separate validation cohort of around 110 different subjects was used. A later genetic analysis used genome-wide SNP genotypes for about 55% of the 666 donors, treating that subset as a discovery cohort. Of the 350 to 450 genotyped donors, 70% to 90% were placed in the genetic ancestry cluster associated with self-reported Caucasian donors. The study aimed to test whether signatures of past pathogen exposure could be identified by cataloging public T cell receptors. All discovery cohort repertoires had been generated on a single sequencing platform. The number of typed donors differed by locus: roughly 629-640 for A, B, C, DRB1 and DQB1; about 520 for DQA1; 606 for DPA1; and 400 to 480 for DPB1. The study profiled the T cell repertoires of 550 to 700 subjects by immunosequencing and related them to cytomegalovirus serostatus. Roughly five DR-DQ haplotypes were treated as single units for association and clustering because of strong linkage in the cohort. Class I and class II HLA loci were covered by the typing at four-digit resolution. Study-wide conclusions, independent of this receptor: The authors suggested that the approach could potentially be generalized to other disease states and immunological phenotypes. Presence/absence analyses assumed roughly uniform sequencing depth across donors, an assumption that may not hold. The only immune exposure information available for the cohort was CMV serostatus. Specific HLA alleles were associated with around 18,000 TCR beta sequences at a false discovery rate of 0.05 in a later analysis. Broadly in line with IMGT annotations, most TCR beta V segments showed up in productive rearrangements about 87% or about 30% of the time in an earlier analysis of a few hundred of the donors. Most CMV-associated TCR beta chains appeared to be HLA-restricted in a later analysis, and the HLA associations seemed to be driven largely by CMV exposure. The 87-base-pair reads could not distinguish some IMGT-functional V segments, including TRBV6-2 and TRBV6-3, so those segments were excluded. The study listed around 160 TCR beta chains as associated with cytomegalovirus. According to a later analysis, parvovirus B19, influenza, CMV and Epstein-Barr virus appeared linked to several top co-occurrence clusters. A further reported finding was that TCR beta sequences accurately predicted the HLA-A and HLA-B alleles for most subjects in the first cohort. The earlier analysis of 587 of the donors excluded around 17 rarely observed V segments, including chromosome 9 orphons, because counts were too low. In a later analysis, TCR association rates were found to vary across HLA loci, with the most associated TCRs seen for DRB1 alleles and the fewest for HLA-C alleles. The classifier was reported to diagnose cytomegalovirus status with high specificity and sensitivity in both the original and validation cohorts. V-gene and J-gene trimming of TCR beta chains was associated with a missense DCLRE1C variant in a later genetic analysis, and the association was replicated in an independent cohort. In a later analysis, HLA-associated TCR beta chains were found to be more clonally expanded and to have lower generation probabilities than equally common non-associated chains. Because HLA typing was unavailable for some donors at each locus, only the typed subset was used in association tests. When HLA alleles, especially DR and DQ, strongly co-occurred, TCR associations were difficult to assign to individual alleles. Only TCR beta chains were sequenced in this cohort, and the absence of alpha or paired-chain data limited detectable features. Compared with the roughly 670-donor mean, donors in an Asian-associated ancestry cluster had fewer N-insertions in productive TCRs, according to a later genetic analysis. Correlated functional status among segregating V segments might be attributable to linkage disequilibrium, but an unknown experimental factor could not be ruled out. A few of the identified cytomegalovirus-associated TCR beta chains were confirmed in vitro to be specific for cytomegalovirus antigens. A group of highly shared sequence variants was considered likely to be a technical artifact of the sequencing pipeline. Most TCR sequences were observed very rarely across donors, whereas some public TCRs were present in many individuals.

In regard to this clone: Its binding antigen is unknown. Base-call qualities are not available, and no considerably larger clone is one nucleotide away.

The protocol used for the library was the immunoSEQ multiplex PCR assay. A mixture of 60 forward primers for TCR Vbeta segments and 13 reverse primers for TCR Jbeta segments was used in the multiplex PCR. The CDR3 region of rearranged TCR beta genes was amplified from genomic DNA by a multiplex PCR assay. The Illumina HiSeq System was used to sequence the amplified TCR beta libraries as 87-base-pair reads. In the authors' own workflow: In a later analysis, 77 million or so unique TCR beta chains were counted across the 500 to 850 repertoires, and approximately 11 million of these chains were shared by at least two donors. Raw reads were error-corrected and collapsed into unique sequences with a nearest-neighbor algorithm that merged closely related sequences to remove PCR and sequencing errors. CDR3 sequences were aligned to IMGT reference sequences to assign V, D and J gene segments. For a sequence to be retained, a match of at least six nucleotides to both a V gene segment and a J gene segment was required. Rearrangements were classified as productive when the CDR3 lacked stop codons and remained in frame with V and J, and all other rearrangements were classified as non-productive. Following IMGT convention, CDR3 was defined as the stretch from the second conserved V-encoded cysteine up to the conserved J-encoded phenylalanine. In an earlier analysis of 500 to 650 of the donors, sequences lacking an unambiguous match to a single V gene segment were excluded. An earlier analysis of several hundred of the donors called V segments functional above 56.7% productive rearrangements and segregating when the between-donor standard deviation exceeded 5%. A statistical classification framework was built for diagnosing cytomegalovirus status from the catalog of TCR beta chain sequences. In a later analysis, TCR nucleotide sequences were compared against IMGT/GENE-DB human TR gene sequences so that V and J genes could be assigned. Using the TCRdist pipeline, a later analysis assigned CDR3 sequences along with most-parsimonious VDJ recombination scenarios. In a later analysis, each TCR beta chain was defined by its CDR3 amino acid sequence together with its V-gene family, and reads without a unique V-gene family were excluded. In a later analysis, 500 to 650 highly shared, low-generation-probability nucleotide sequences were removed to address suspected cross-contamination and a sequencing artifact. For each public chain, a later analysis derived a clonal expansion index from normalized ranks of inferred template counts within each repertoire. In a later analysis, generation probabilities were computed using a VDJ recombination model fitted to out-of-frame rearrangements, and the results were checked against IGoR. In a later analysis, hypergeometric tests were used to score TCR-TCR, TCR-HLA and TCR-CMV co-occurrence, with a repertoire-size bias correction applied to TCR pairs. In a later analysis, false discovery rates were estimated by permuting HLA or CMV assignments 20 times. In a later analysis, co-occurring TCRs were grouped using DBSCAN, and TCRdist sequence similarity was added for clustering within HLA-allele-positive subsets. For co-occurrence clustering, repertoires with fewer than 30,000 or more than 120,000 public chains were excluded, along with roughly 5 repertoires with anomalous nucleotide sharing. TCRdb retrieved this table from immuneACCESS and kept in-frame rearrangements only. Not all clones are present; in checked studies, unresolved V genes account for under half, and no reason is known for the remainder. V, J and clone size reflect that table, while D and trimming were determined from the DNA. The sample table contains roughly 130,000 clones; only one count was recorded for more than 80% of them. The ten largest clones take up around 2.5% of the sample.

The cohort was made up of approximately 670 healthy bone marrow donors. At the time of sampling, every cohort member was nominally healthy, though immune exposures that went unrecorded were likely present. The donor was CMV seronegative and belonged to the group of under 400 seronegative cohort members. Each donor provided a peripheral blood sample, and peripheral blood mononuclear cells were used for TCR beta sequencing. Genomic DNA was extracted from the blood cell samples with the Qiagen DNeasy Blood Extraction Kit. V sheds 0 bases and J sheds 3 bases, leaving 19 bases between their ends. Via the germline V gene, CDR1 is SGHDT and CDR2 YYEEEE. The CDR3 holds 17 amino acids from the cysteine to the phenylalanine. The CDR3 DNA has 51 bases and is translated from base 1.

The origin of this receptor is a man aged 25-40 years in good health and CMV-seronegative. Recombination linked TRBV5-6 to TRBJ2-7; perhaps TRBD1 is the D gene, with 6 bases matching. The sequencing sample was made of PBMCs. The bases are TGTGCCAGCAGCTTGGCCTTTGTGCTACAGGGTGGCTACGAGCAGTACTTC. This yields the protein CASSLAFVLQGGYEQYF.